This T cell receptor (beta chain) originates from a study of post-analysis software for immune sequencing data. The CDR3 loop spans 14 amino acids. V was clipped by 1 base and J by 9 bases, with 13 bases between them. Germline CDR1 is SGHTA and CDR2 is FQGNSA. Prepared libraries of TCR beta cDNA carried unique molecular identifiers. TCRdb reprocessed the PCR reads with MiXCR, giving one entry per CDR3 protein. The table shows some 450,000 distinct CDR3 sequences, with less than 45% occurring only once. Regarding the study as a whole: Compared with controls, patients had more of about 5 TRBV segments, including TRBV5-6, TRBV5-1 and TRBV20-1.

As regards this clonotype: Its antigen remains unidentified.

The specimen was blood. The V call is TRBV7-2, the J call TRBJ2-1, with D tentatively TRBD2 (6 bases). The origin of this receptor is a girl aged 10 to 17 with multiple sclerosis. The CDR3: CASSLDTSLGEQFF. The CDR3 DNA reads TGTGCCAGCAGCTTAGATACTAGCTTGGGTGAGCAGTTCTTC.